The rows below give T cell receptor beta chains drawn from one sample of a study of blood T cell repertoires in COVID-19. The method was immunoSEQ multiplex PCR; TCRdb's version includes in-frame clones alone and lacks a portion of them. The repertoire holds 150,000 to 200,000 clones, 90% to 95% seen once, with roughly 2% in the top ten. Material for sequencing was peripheral blood. The receptors here all came from a woman in her sixties with COVID-19, enrolled during active disease. The CDR3 runs from the conserved cysteine through the conserved F or W. The D gene is left open where the match is weak. Clone size is not always given. Where it is, it says once, few, many or a class for expanded clones.

CDR3aa	CDR3nt	d_gene	abundance	v_gene	j_gene
CASSLGGTAHGELFF	TGTGCCAGCAGCTTAGGTGGGACAGCACACGGGGAGCTGTTTTTT	TRBD1	NA	TRBV11-2	TRBJ2-2
CASSIPGLRLGQPQHF	TGTGCCAGTAGTATCCCGGGACTAAGGCTGGGTCAGCCCCAGCATTTT	NA	NA	TRBV19	TRBJ1-5
CASSLRGLYNQPQHF	TGTGCCAGCAGCCTCAGGGGGTTATACAATCAGCCCCAGCATTTT	TRBD1	NA	TRBV7-2	TRBJ1-5
CASSRGRSGELFF	TGTGCCAGCAGCCGCGGGCGGTCCGGGGAGCTGTTTTTT	NA	NA	TRBV11-2	TRBJ2-2
CASSASSNQPQHF	TGTGCCAGCAGCGCCAGTAGCAATCAGCCCCAGCATTTT	NA	NA	TRBV7-8	TRBJ1-5
CASSLDIYSNQPQHF	TGTGCCAGCAGCTTAGACATTTATAGCAATCAGCCCCAGCATTTT	NA	NA	TRBV7-8	TRBJ1-5
CASSRGPGAFF	TGTGCCAGCAGCCGCGGGCCTGGGGCTTTCTTT	NA	NA	TRBV3-1/TRBV3-2	TRBJ1-1
CASSTATENTEAFF	TGTGCCAGTAGTACGGCGACAGAGAACACTGAAGCTTTCTTT	NA	NA	TRBV19	TRBJ1-1
CAWIGAENYGYTF	TGTGCCTGGATTGGGGCAGAAAACTATGGCTACACCTTC	NA	once	TRBV30	TRBJ1-2
CASSELGTNEKLFF	TGTGCCAGCAGCGAACTAGGAACTAATGAAAAACTGTTTTTT	NA	NA	TRBV9	TRBJ1-4